This T cell receptor (beta chain) was observed in a study of high-grade serous ovarian cancer treatment subgroups. Whole-study context: Mean per sample: around 13,000 reads, several thousand unique TCR beta rearrangements.

Details on this clone: Antigen unknown.

Tumor samples were obtained before definitive surgery or chemotherapy. Assay used: immunoSEQ multiplex PCR; TCRdb lists only in-frame clones, some missing. Of 5,800 or so clones in the sample, about 70% were seen once. Study results and limitations: Clonal relatedness tracked neoantigen level, and by trend copy number and mutation load. Same-patient tumor repertoires overlapped at roughly 0.11 to 0.79; different patients barely overlapped. These tumor repertoires lack spatial information from bulk sequencing.

Germline values: CDR1 MDHEN, CDR2 SYDVKM. The V end was cut by 7 bases, the J end by 2 bases, with 9 bases between. The CDR3 has 12 residues. The TCR originated in a human donor with high-grade serous ovarian cancer. The chain carries TRBV28 and TRBJ2-7; unclear D gene. Sequencing was carried out using tumor tissue. The CDR3 nucleotides are TGTGCCAGCACCACCACTGCCTACGAGCAGTACTTC. Amino acid sequence: CASTTTAYEQYF.